This T cell receptor (beta chain) was documented in a study of blood T cells in healthy people across ages. Using a J-beta primer mix together with a sample-barcoded 5' primer, a second PCR was run for about 6 to 12 cycles. In TCRdb, the 5' RACE reads were re-called with MiXCR into one record per CDR3 protein. This repertoire shows 550,000 to 700,000 distinct CDR3 sequences, 25% to 30% found once; its top ten account for less than 20%. This clonotype came up a few times. Sequences were obtained from blood. The sequence was collected from a woman aged 65 to 85 in good health.

Here the CDR3 reads CASRATRVGTDTQYF. The CDR3 DNA reads TGTGCCAGCAGGGCAACCCGGGTTGGCACAGATACGCAGTATTTT. The J gene is TRBJ2-3, the V gene TRBV6-5; unclear D gene. Germline V CDR1 and CDR2: MNHEY, SVGAGI. V was clipped by 6 bases and J by 1 base, with 14 bases between them. The CDR3 extends over 15 amino acids.